Following are 28 T cell receptor beta chains from one sample sequenced in a study of T cell responses to AZD1222 COVID-19 vaccine. Using immunoSEQ multiplex PCR, the repertoire was profiled, and TCRdb retains in-frame clones only, with some absent. The table shows approximately 100,000 clones, with around 90% occurring only once. The sample in question was peripheral blood, obtained 28 days after the second AZD1222 dose. These receptors were taken from an adult who received the AZD1222 COVID-19 vaccine.

V gene TRBV19 combines with J gene TRBJ2-2; 8 bases fit TRBD1. The CDR3 is made up of 16 amino acids. Germline CDR1 LNHDA, CDR2 SQIVND (reference sequence). The V gene end was trimmed by 4 bases and the J gene end by 4 bases; junction bases not matched to a gene: 8. CDR3 coding DNA: TGTGCCAGTAGTACACCGGGACAGGTTCTCACCGGGGAGCTGTTTTTT. The encoded protein is CASSTPGQVLTGELFF.

The chain employs TRBV7-2 and TRBJ2-7, with 7 positions matching TRBD1. Unmatched junction bases numbered 8, after V lost 1 base and J lost 2 bases. CDR1 and CDR2 (germline): SGHTA, FQGNSA. The CDR3 runs 16 residues. The CDR3 region is CASSLDSGQFAYEQYF. CDR3 sequence (DNA): TGTGCCAGCAGCTTAGACTCGGGACAGTTCGCCTACGAGCAGTACTTC.

The chain joins TRBV7-5 to TRBJ2-7; the D segment call TRBD1 is taken from the table without a DNA check. TRBV7-5 is a pseudogene segment. The CDR3 runs 16 residues. The CDR3 nucleotides read TGTGCCAGAAGCCACGCCCTCAGAGGGGGAAGCTACGAGCAGTACTTC. Translating it yields CARSHALRGGSYEQYF.

This sequence joins TRBV12-3 or TRBV12-4 and TRBJ2-1; D is ambiguous. Trimming shortened V by 1 base and J by 10 bases, and 11 bases separated the two germline ends. The CDR3 sequence is 13 residues long. CDR3 coding DNA: TGTGCCAGCAGTTTAGAAAGTCGAACAGAGCAGTTCTTC. Encoded protein: CASSLESRTEQFF.

There are a few counts of this clone. CDR3 residues: CASSLDDMETQYF. In nucleotides, the CDR3 is TGCGCCAGCAGCTTGGATGATATGGAGACCCAGTACTTC. The V and J genes are TRBV5-1 and TRBJ2-5; D is unclear. Trimming removed 0 bases at V and 5 bases at J, with 8 bases between. The CDR3 loop spans 13 amino acids. The germline CDR1 and CDR2 sequences are SGHRS and YFSETQ.

V and J are TRBV5-1 and TRBJ1-1; 7 bases map to TRBD1. Losses at the gene ends were 2 bases for V and 5 bases for J; bases not matched to a gene: 12. Germline assignment: CDR1 SGHRS and CDR2 YFSETQ. The CDR3 spans 16 residues. The chain's CDR3 is CASSLMQTGLSTEAFF. The DNA of the CDR3 is TGCGCCAGCAGCTTAATGCAGACAGGGCTGAGTACTGAAGCTTTCTTT.

The chain uses TRBV25-1 and TRBJ2-7, with 9 bases matching TRBD1. Per germline, CDR1 MGHDK and CDR2 SYGVNS. The V segment lost 4 bases and the J segment 5 bases; nucleotides outside the gene matches: 6. The CDR3 consists of 14 residues. The CDR3 DNA reads as TGTGCCAGCAGTGTCCGGACAGGGGCGAACGAGCAGTACTTC. Its translation: CASSVRTGANEQYF.

The CDR3 here is CASSLGTVKNTNMNTEAFF. CDR3 DNA: TGTGCCAGCAGTTTGGGGACAGTTAAAAATACGAATATGAACACTGAAGCTTTCTTT. This chain uses TRBV27 with TRBJ1-1, with 7 bases fitting TRBD1. Germline assignment: CDR1 MNHEY and CDR2 SMNVEV (reference sequence). V shed 3 bases and J 0 bases; nucleotides not matched to a gene: 16. This CDR3 region has 19 residues.

The rearrangement joins TRBV27 to TRBJ2-3; D call uncertain. The CDR3 runs 12 residues. Trimming shortened V by 0 bases and J by 6 bases, and 4 bases separated the two germline ends. Germline V lookup: CDR1 MNHEY, CDR2 SMNVEV (reference sequence). The CDR3 sequence: CASSLSGDTQYF. CDR3 nucleotide sequence: TGTGCCAGCAGTTTATCAGGGGATACGCAGTATTTT.

This CDR3 is CAWRDRGYAGNTIYF. The CDR3 nucleotides read TGTGCCTGGAGGGACAGGGGATATGCTGGAAACACCATATATTTT. This chain joins TRBV30 and TRBJ1-3; 9 bases are shared with TRBD1. The CDR3 loop spans 15 amino acids. The germline V gene encodes CDR1 GTSNPN and CDR2 SVGIG (reference sequence). The V and J ends lost 3 bases and 2 bases, in that order; junction bases with no gene match: 5.

V and J are TRBV6-5 and TRBJ1-2; 8 nucleotides line up with TRBD1. CDR3 size: 15 residues. The trim removed 0 bases at V and 7 bases at J, leaving 7 bases unmatched. CDR1 and CDR2 from the germline V gene are MNHEY and SVGAGI. CDR3 DNA sequence: TGTGCCAGCAGTTACTCCAGGACAGGGAAATTTGGCTACACCTTC. Encoded protein: CASSYSRTGKFGYTF.

This chain joins TRBV5-4 and TRBJ2-2; D remains unclear. Per germline, CDR1 SGHNT and CDR2 YYREEE (reference sequence). The ends were cut back, 6 bases at V and 3 bases at J, with 18 bases in the middle. The CDR3 covers 16 residues. The CDR3 DNA sequence: TGTGCCAGCACCCGCTCGCGAGCAACCGACACCGGGGAGCTGTTTTTT. Protein sequence: CASTRSRATDTGELFF. The variable domain in full, with the rest retrieved from reference TRBV5-4 and TRBJ2-2, is ETGVTQSPTHLIKTRGQQVTLRCSSQSGHNTVSWYQQALGQGPQFIFQYYREEENGRGNFPPRFSGLQFPNYSSELNVNALELDDSALYLCASTRSRATDTGELFFGEGSRLTVL.

This clone came up a few times. The chain combines TRBV10-1 with TRBJ2-2, with 7 bases lining up with TRBD2. From germline, CDR1 is WNHNN and CDR2 SYGVQD (reference sequence). The length of the CDR3 is 16 residues. V shed 3 bases and J 4 bases; nucleotides not matched to a gene: 8. This CDR3 reads CASSEGLGSVTGELFF. The CDR3 DNA is TGCGCCAGCAGTGAAGGACTAGGTTCGGTCACCGGGGAGCTGTTTTTT.

This chain links TRBV6-5 with TRBJ1-1, with D possibly matching TRBD1 (5 bases). Looked up from germline, CDR1 is MNHEY and CDR2 is SVGAGI. Trimming shortened V by 7 bases and J by 1 base, and 10 bases separated the two germline ends. The CDR3 consists of 13 residues. The CDR3 DNA sequence: TGTGCCAGCATTAGGACACAGAACACTGAAGCTTTCTTT. It encodes CASIRTQNTEAFF.

This clone was picked up a small number of times. The chain joins TRBV7-3 to TRBJ2-2; 9 bases agree with TRBD2. Germline V gene data show CDR1 as SGHTA and CDR2 as FQGTGA. With V trimmed by 4 bases and J by 4 bases, 7 bases remained unmatched. The CDR3 extends over 16 amino acids. The CDR3 sequence is CASSSVPSGVTGELFF. CDR3 nucleotides: TGTGCCAGCAGCTCAGTCCCTAGCGGGGTCACCGGGGAGCTGTTTTTT.

The chain joins TRBV19 to TRBJ1-1; D is perhaps TRBD1 (6 bases). Trimming pared 3 bases from V and 6 bases from J, leaving 11 bases between. CDR3 length: 13 amino acids. Germline lookup yields CDR1 LNHDA and CDR2 SQIVND (reference sequence). The CDR3 is CASSIGTWAEAFF. The CDR3 nucleotides read TGTGCCAGTAGTATCGGGACATGGGCTGAAGCTTTCTTT. The entire variable domain, with the rest obtained from reference TRBV19 and TRBJ1-1, is as follows: DGGITQSPKYLFRKEGQNVTLSCEQNLNHDAMYWYRQDPGQGLRLIYYSQIVNDFQKGDIAEGYSVSREKKESFPLTVTSAQKNPTAFYLCASSIGTWAEAFFGQGTRLTVV.

This sequence joins TRBV2 and TRBJ2-1, with TRBD2 identical over 10 bases. The ends lost 5 bases at V and 8 bases at J; junction bases unmatched: 3. Germline V CDR1 and CDR2: SNHLY, FYNNEI. CDR3 length equals 13 residues. CDR3 DNA: TGTGCCAGCAGTAGCGGGAGGGGCGATGAGCAGTTCTTC. It yields the protein CASSSGRGDEQFF.

This chain connects TRBV4-2 to TRBJ1-4, with D possibly TRBD1 on 5 matching bases. The CDR3 has 17 residues. V was trimmed by 2 bases and J by 5 bases, leaving 18 bases between them. CDR1 and CDR2 (germline): LGHNA, YNFKEQ. In DNA, the CDR3 is TGTGCCAGCAGCCAAAGGGACCTACAGAGCTCGAATGAAAAACTGTTTTTT. This gives the protein CASSQRDLQSSNEKLFF.

This chain joins TRBV20-1 and TRBJ1-1; TRBD1 might be the D (6 bases). V lost 0 bases, J lost 10 bases, and 9 bases lay in between. The CDR3 extends over 11 amino acids. Germline CDR1 and CDR2: DFQATT and SNEGSKA (reference sequence). CDR3: CSARDTGSAFF. CDR3 in DNA: TGCAGTGCTAGAGATACAGGGTCAGCTTTCTTT.

As DNA, the CDR3 is TGCGCCAGCAGCCCGCCAACTAATGAAAAACTGTTTTTT. As protein: CASSPPTNEKLFF. The rearrangement joins TRBV5-1 to TRBJ1-4; D uncertain. The CDR3 spans 13 residues. Looked up from germline, CDR1 is SGHRS and CDR2 is YFSETQ. V was clipped by 4 bases and J by 0 bases, with 4 bases between them.

The V gene is TRBV28, the J gene TRBJ2-5; D possibly corresponds to TRBD1 (6 bases). Germline V lookup: CDR1 MDHEN, CDR2 SYDVKM. Trimming cost V 6 bases and J 2 bases, with 19 bases left between them. The CDR3 sequence is 16 residues long. CDR3 sequence (DNA): TGTGCCAGCAGCAGAGGCGCCCTGGGGGCACAAGAGACCCAGTACTTC. This sequence encodes CASSRGALGAQETQYF.

The V gene is TRBV11-2, the J gene TRBJ2-5; TRBD1 aligns across 11 bases. The CDR3 is made up of 15 amino acids. The germline V gene has CDR1 SGHAT and CDR2 FQNNGV. V lost 4 bases and J lost 5; bases outside the gene matches: 6. The CDR3 spells CASSSGTGGWETQYF. In DNA form, the CDR3 reads TGTGCCAGCAGCTCCGGGACAGGGGGTTGGGAGACCCAGTACTTC. Full variable domain (remainder filled in from reference TRBV11-2 and TRBJ2-5): EAGVAQSPRYKIIEKRQSVAFWCNPISGHATLYWYQQILGQGPKLLIQFQNNGVVDDSQLPKDRFSAERLKGVDSTLKIQPAKLEDSAVYLCASSSGTGGWETQYFGPGTRLLVL.

The chain has TRBV19 and TRBJ2-7; 8 bases are shared with TRBD1. Germline V gives CDR1 LNHDA, CDR2 SQIVND (reference sequence). The CDR3 is made up of 15 amino acids. Losses at the gene ends were 3 bases for V and 1 base for J; bases not matched to a gene: 5. This chain's CDR3 is CASSIAQGGSYEQYF. The CDR3 coding sequence is TGTGCCAGTAGTATTGCACAGGGGGGATCCTACGAGCAGTACTTC. The full variable domain, rest sourced from reference TRBV19 and TRBJ2-7, is DGGITQSPKYLFRKEGQNVTLSCEQNLNHDAMYWYRQDPGQGLRLIYYSQIVNDFQKGDIAEGYSVSREKKESFPLTVTSAQKNPTAFYLCASSIAQGGSYEQYFGPGTRLTVT.

This clone showed up just a few times. This chain links TRBV6-4 with TRBJ1-1, with TRBD1 identical over 8 bases. This CDR3 has 14 residues. Germline CDR1 and CDR2: MRHNA and SNTAGT. V lost 7 bases to trimming and J lost 5 bases; unmatched junction nucleotides: 9. The CDR3 region has the DNA TGTGCCAGCACGGTTGGACAGGGAGGGACTGAAGCTTTCTTT. Protein product: CASTVGQGGTEAFF.

The CDR3 nucleotides read TGTGCCAGCAGTGACAGGGTGGTCGGCTACACCTTC. Translated, it gives CASSDRVVGYTF. The V call is TRBV2, the J call TRBJ1-2, with a weak D call TRBD1 (5 bases). The CDR3 contains 12 residues. Germline V gene lookup returns CDR1 SNHLY and CDR2 FYNNEI. V was trimmed by 3 bases and J by 8 bases, leaving 10 bases between them. The whole variable domain, filled in from reference TRBV2 and TRBJ1-2, reads EPEVTQTPSHQVTQMGQEVILRCVPISNHLYFYWYRQILGQKVEFLVSFYNNEISEKSEIFDDQFSVERPDGSNFTLKIRSTKLEDSAMYFCASSDRVVGYTFGSGTRLTVV.

The chain carries TRBV6-5 and TRBJ1-1; 9 bases are a match to TRBD1. CDR1 is MNHEY, CDR2 SVGAGI, per germline. This CDR3 comprises 15 residues. The V and J ends lost 7 bases and 1 base, in that order; junction bases with no gene match: 7. The CDR3 DNA reads as TGTGCCAGCATTATACAGGGGGCTGCGAACACTGAAGCTTTCTTT. Its protein is CASIIQGAANTEAFF.

The rearrangement links TRBV6-5 to TRBJ2-2, with a tentative D call TRBD2 (6 bases). Trimming removed 6 bases from V and 7 bases from J, with 18 bases in between. The CDR3 runs 15 residues. Germline V gene lookup returns CDR1 MNHEY and CDR2 SVGAGI. The CDR3 is CASSRSGVRGGELFF. The DNA for the CDR3 is TGTGCCAGCAGCCGGAGTGGAGTGCGGGGCGGGGAGCTGTTTTTT.

Details on this clone: Other DNA sequences in the same sample also yield this CDR3. The chain employs TRBV27 and TRBJ1-4; the D is unclear. This CDR3 has 14 residues. Trimming stripped 5 bases from V and 8 bases from J, with 15 bases between. Germline-derived CDR1 and CDR2 are MNHEY and SMNVEV (reference sequence). CDR3 bases: TGTGCCAGCAGTCCCCGGGTCGGCGGAGAAAAACTGTTTTTT. Protein: CASSPRVGGEKLFF.